Listed here are 5 T cell receptor beta chains from one sample, sequenced in a study of Graves' ophthalmopathy and Graves' hyperthyroidism. The study amplified TCR beta CDR3 regions using RNA transcripts. Amplification began with first-round RT-PCR using HTBI primers, then second-round multiplex PCR was performed. One entry per CDR3 protein, called by TCRdb with MiXCR from the multiplex PCR reads. The sample has over 11,000 distinct CDR3 sequences, 50% seen once. Sequencing was carried out using peripheral blood. These receptors all stem from a woman in her 30s with Graves' ophthalmopathy.

In its sample, this clonotype was seen many times. The chain joins TRBV11-2 to TRBJ1-1; D call uncertain. This CDR3 contains 12 residues. The germline V gene has CDR1 SGHAT and CDR2 FQNNGV. V lost 1 base to trimming and J lost 8 bases, with 8 bases between them. The CDR3 is CASSLALAEAFF. DNA of the CDR3: TGTGCCAGCAGCTTAGCTTTAGCCGAAGCTTTCTTT.

The V gene is TRBV6-2 or TRBV6-3, the J gene TRBJ2-2; D gene uncertain. V lost 7 bases and J lost 1, with 16 bases in between. This CDR3 is 16 amino acids long. In germline, CDR1 is MNHEY, CDR2 SVGEGT. The CDR3 DNA sequence: TGTGCCAGCACTCCACCGTCGGGTCTGAACACCGGGGAGCTGTTTTTT. As protein: CASTPPSGLNTGELFF.

This clonotype has just one count. One end of the junction does not line up with germline, which may come from a read error. The chain has TRBV7-2 and TRBJ2-7, with TRBD2 matching 13 bases. Germline values: CDR1 SGHTA, CDR2 FQGNSA. There are 16 residues in the CDR3. In DNA, the CDR3 is TGCGCCAGCAGCTCCTGGACTAGCGGGAGAGCCTACGAGCAGTACTTC. Its translation is CASSSWTSGRAYEQYF.

The chain employs TRBV6-5 and TRBJ1-4; no clear D gene. V was cut by 5 bases and J by 8 bases, with 15 bases left in between. CDR1 and CDR2 (germline): MNHEY, SVGAGI. There are 14 residues in the CDR3. Written as DNA, the CDR3 is TGTGCCAGCAGTCAAGGGTGGGTCGAGGAAAAACTGTTTTTT. As protein: CASSQGWVEEKLFF.

This clonotype is medium-sized by share. The V call is TRBV20-1, the J call TRBJ2-3, with 14 bases identical to TRBD2. The length of the CDR3 is 15 residues. Germline lookup yields CDR1 DFQATT and CDR2 SNEGSKA (reference sequence). V lost 6 bases and J lost 6; bases outside the gene matches: 8. CDR3 nucleotide sequence: TGCAGTGCCTCGGGACTAGCGGGAGATTGGGATACGCAGTATTTT. Translation gives CSASGLAGDWDTQYF.